The present T cell receptor beta chain was sequenced within a study of blood T cell repertoires in COVID-19. Study information: PBMCs, B-cell-depleted T cells, or T cells were the source of the cDNA or gDNA that made up the material.

In the original workflow: Estimation of nucleated cell counts relied on the amplification of reference gene primers. Assay: immunoSEQ multiplex PCR; the TCRdb copy retains only in-frame clones and omits some. The DNA was the basis for D and trimming; V, J and clone size are from that table. Among tens of thousands of clones listed, roughly 89% were seen once. Germline trimming cut 4 bases from V and 6 bases from J; bases unmatched to any gene: 7. CDR3 size: 14 residues. Germline V gene sequence: CDR1 SNHLY, CDR2 FYNNEI. The rearrangement links TRBV2 to TRBJ2-3; the match to TRBD2 covers 7 bases. This sequence originates from a woman aged 80 or older with active or convalescent COVID-19. The sequenced material came from peripheral blood. The CDR3 DNA is TGTGCCAGCAGTGCCAAGCGGGGAGGGGATACGCAGTATTTT. Protein: CASSAKRGGDTQYF. Full variable domain (remainder filled in from reference TRBV2 and TRBJ2-3): EPEVTQTPSHQVTQMGQEVILRCVPISNHLYFYWYRQILGQKVEFLVSFYNNEISEKSEIFDDQFSVERPDGSNFTLKIRSTKLEDSAMYFCASSAKRGGDTQYFGPGTRLTVL.